One sample yielded the 8 T cell receptor beta chains listed below, sequenced in a study of glioma-infiltrating T cells after dendritic cell vaccination. Assay used: immunoSEQ multiplex PCR; TCRdb lists only in-frame clones, some missing. The table has about 49,000 clones, 65% to 90% seen once. Sample: blood, taken before dendritic cell vaccination. The receptors here all came from a human donor with glioblastoma.

The chain combines TRBV2 with TRBJ1-1; D unresolved. The V end lost 6 bases, the J end lost 0 bases, and 20 bases lay between the germline ends. This CDR3 is built from 17 residues. Germline CDR1 reads SNHLY; CDR2 reads FYNNEI. The CDR3 loop reads CASSDVFFRGLNTEAFF. CDR3 coding DNA: TGTGCCAGCAGCGACGTCTTCTTCCGGGGATTGAACACTGAAGCTTTCTTT.

V and J are TRBV9 and TRBJ1-1; maybe TRBD1 (5 bases). The CDR3 runs 15 residues. Between the trimmed V and J ends, which lost 2 bases and 1 base, there was a span of 12 bases. Germline lookup yields CDR1 SGDLS and CDR2 YYNGEE. This CDR3 reads CASSVGVGANTEAFF. For the CDR3, the DNA is TGTGCCAGCAGCGTCGGTGTAGGGGCGAACACTGAAGCTTTCTTT.

The J gene is TRBJ1-1, the V gene TRBV10-2; 7 bases align to TRBD1. The CDR3 loop spans 13 amino acids. CDR1 WSHSY and CDR2 SAAADI come from the germline V gene. J was trimmed by 5 bases and V by 3 bases; bases with no gene match: 3. This CDR3 reads CASSDRGTTEAFF. The CDR3 DNA is TGCGCCAGCAGTGACAGGGGGACAACTGAAGCTTTCTTT.

V usage is TRBV5-4 and J usage is TRBJ1-1; D remains unclear. The V gene lost 0 bases and the J gene lost 5 bases, with 8 bases spanning the gap. Germline V lookup: CDR1 SGHNT, CDR2 YYREEE (reference sequence). The CDR3 spans 13 residues. The CDR3: CASSLAEGTEAFF. The DNA of the CDR3 is TGTGCCAGCAGCTTGGCTGAGGGTACTGAAGCTTTCTTT.

Here the CDR3 DNA reads TGCGCCAGCAGCATTGGGACTAGCGGGAGTCGGACCGGGGAGCTGTTTTTT. Amino acid sequence: CASSIGTSGSRTGELFF. This sequence joins TRBV5-1 and TRBJ2-2, with TRBD2 matching over 14 bases. Germline-derived CDR1 and CDR2 are SGHRS and YFSETQ. V gave up 4 bases and J gave up 5 bases; unmatched junction bases: 7. The CDR3 extends over 17 amino acids.

The chain joins TRBV20-1 to TRBJ2-3; D gene uncertain. The CDR3 covers 10 residues. From germline, CDR1 is DFQATT and CDR2 SNEGSKA (reference sequence). Written as DNA, the CDR3 is TGCAGCCAAAACACAGATACGCAGTATTTT. It specifies CSQNTDTQYF.

V usage is TRBV6-6 and J usage is TRBJ1-1; TRBD1 matches at 9 bases. CDR3 length equals 13 residues. V shed 5 bases and J 5 bases; nucleotides not matched to a gene: 3. Germline CDR1 and CDR2: MNHNY and SVGAGI (reference sequence). The CDR3 nucleotides are TGTGCCAGCAGTAGACAGGGGGAGACTGAAGCTTTCTTT. Protein: CASSRQGETEAFF.

The chain has TRBV5-4 and TRBJ1-5, with 7 bases identical to TRBD1. The J segment lost 4 bases and the V segment lost 2 bases, leaving 9 bases of the junction unmatched. The CDR3 sequence is 16 residues long. CDR1 is SGHNT and CDR2 is YYREEE in the germline V gene (reference sequence). The CDR3 region has the DNA TGTGCCAGCAGCTTAACGACAGGGTTCGGAAATCAGCCCCAGCATTTT. It encodes CASSLTTGFGNQPQHF.